The 27 T cell receptor beta chains given below trace back to one sample, sequenced in a study of blood T cell repertoires in COVID-19. Clones were sequenced by immunoSEQ multiplex PCR, and TCRdb holds only the in-frame ones, with some missing. Here the sample spans about 130,000 clones, roughly four fifths being singletons. Input material: peripheral blood. All receptors derive from a man aged 40-50 years with active or convalescent COVID-19.

The chain has TRBV5-3 and TRBJ2-2; D call uncertain. TRBV5-3 is placed among ORFs of uncertain function. Trimming shortened V by 3 bases and J by 5 bases, and 11 bases separated the two germline ends. The CDR3 covers 14 residues. The CDR3 loop reads CARSYSSLTGELFF. CDR3 nucleotide sequence: TGTGCCAGAAGCTACTCCTCTCTAACCGGGGAGCTGTTTTTT.

The DNA for the CDR3 is TGTGCCAGCAGTTACGGACAGGGGGCCTACGAGCAGTACTTC. Translation gives CASSYGQGAYEQYF. V and J are TRBV6-6 and TRBJ2-7, with 10 bases fitting TRBD1. Trimming cost V 2 bases and J 2 bases; bases outside gene matches: 0. In germline, CDR1 is MNHNY, CDR2 SVGAGI (reference sequence). This CDR3 has 14 residues.

The chain combines TRBV6-5 with TRBJ2-7; 10 positions match TRBD1. Germline lookup yields CDR1 MNHEY and CDR2 SVGAGI. This CDR3 spans 15 amino acids. V was clipped by 2 bases and J by 4 bases; unmatched bases: 5. The CDR3 DNA reads as TGTGCCAGCAGTTACCGCGGGACAGGGGTATACGAGCAGTACTTC. Translating gives CASSYRGTGVYEQYF.

This clone was detected once. The V call is TRBV7-9, the J call TRBJ1-4; 10 positions match TRBD1. The germline CDR1 and CDR2 sequences are SEHNR and FQNEAQ (reference sequence). This CDR3 has 18 residues. V was pared by 6 bases and J by 0 bases, with 10 bases of the junction left unmatched. CDR3 DNA sequence: TGTGCCAGCAGTCGTCCCGGGACAGGGGAACCAACTAATGAAAAACTGTTTTTT. Protein: CASSRPGTGEPTNEKLFF.

The chain uses TRBV6-5 and TRBJ2-5; 9 bases align to TRBD2. The V gene end was trimmed by 7 bases and the J gene end by 7 bases; junction bases not matched to a gene: 7. This CDR3 has 13 amino acids. The germline CDR1 and CDR2 sequences are MNHEY and SVGAGI. This chain's CDR3 is CASKGLAVGTQYF. CDR3 DNA: TGTGCCAGCAAGGGACTAGCTGTAGGGACCCAGTACTTC.

The V and J genes are TRBV7-9 and TRBJ1-4, with a weak D call TRBD1 (6 bases). Germline-derived CDR1 and CDR2 are SEHNR and FQNEAQ (reference sequence). CDR3 length equals 15 residues. The ends were cut back, 2 bases at V and 3 bases at J, with 10 bases in the middle. In DNA, the CDR3 is TGTGCCAGCAGCTTAACAGGGTCGGCTAATGAAAAACTGTTTTTT. Translating gives CASSLTGSANEKLFF.

The V gene is TRBV7-6, the J gene TRBJ2-5; tentative D call: TRBD1 (5 bases). This CDR3 contains 16 residues. Germline lookup yields CDR1 SGHVS and CDR2 FNYEAQ. The V end lost 1 base, the J end lost 3 bases, and 15 bases lay between the germline ends. Here the CDR3 DNA reads TGTGCCAGCAGCTTAGATTTGGTGACAGACAAAGAGACCCAGTACTTC. Protein sequence: CASSLDLVTDKETQYF. Filled out from reference TRBV7-6 and TRBJ2-5, the complete variable domain reads GAGVSQSPRYKVTKRGQDVALRCDPISGHVSLYWYRQALGQGPEFLTYFNYEAQQDKSGLPNDRFSAERPEGSISTLTIQRTEQRDSAMYRCASSLDLVTDKETQYFGPGTRLLVL.

V gene TRBV6-1 combines with J gene TRBJ2-4, with no clear D. This CDR3 spans 16 amino acids. Germline V gives CDR1 MNHNS, CDR2 SASEGT. Trimming cost V 1 base and J 0 bases, with 10 bases left between them. The DNA of the CDR3 is TGTGCCAGCAGTGAAGGTGTGTGGCTAGCCAAAAACATTCAGTACTTC. This gives the protein CASSEGVWLAKNIQYF.

The chain uses TRBV6-1 and TRBJ2-3, with 9 bases matching TRBD1. The CDR3 has 15 residues. The germline V gene encodes CDR1 MNHNS and CDR2 SASEGT. With V trimmed by 2 bases and J by 1 base, 1 base remained unmatched. Here the CDR3 reads CASSERQGGTDTQYF. CDR3 in DNA: TGTGCCAGCAGTGAACGACAGGGGGGCACAGATACGCAGTATTTT.

The chain carries TRBV19 and TRBJ2-1; tentative D call: TRBD1 (6 bases). The germline gives CDR1 LNHDA, CDR2 SQIVND (reference sequence). The CDR3 contains 16 residues. The V gene lost 4 bases and the J gene lost 6 bases, with 19 bases spanning the gap. The CDR3 DNA reads TGTGCCAGTAGTACTCAACCTAGTTCCAGGGGCAATGAGCAGTTCTTC. Its translation is CASSTQPSSRGNEQFF.

The chain carries TRBV15 and TRBJ2-2, with D possibly matching TRBD2 (5 bases). V was trimmed by 0 bases and J by 6 bases, leaving 8 bases between them. Germline CDR1 and CDR2: LNHNV and YYDKDF (reference sequence). This CDR3 spans 14 amino acids. The DNA of the CDR3 is TGTGCCACCAGCAGAGATGGGAGTTCCGGGGAGCTGTTTTTT. Amino acids: CATSRDGSSGELFF. The full variable domain, completed using reference TRBV15 and TRBJ2-2, is DAMVIQNPRYQVTQFGKPVTLSCSQTLNHNVMYWYQQKSSQAPKLLFHYYDKDFNNEADTPDNFQSRRPNTSFCFLDIRSPGLGDTAMYLCATSRDGSSGELFFGEGSRLTVL.

The J gene is TRBJ2-3, the V gene TRBV5-1, with 13 nucleotides matching TRBD2. J was trimmed by 0 bases and V by 5 bases; bases with no gene match: 12. This CDR3 is built from 19 residues. Germline CDR1 SGHRS, CDR2 YFSETQ. DNA of the CDR3: TGCGCCAGCAGGCCGACACTAGCGGGGGGGCATGCTAGCACAGATACGCAGTATTTT. This codes for CASRPTLAGGHASTDTQYF.

This clone came up a few times. The chain joins TRBV2 to TRBJ1-1, with 7 bases aligning to TRBD1. The CDR3 extends over 15 amino acids. From germline, CDR1 is SNHLY and CDR2 FYNNEI. Losses at the gene ends were 6 bases for V and 0 bases for J; bases not matched to a gene: 7. As DNA, the CDR3 is TGTGCCAGCAGATTGCGGGGACAGTTGAACACTGAAGCTTTCTTT. Its translation: CASRLRGQLNTEAFF.

This clone came up once. The chain combines TRBV9 with TRBJ1-6; 9 nucleotides line up with TRBD1. Trimming cost V 0 bases and J 10 bases; bases outside gene matches: 8. CDR1 and CDR2 (germline): SGDLS, YYNGEE. This CDR3 is built from 16 residues. The CDR3 sequence is CASSVEPGQGASPLHF. The CDR3 DNA is TGTGCCAGCAGCGTAGAACCGGGACAGGGCGCCTCACCCCTCCACTTT.

CDR3 amino acids: CASSTHPGLARAAGAKNIQYF. The CDR3 nucleotides are TGTGCCAGCAGTACCCACCCGGGGTTGGCAAGGGCCGCCGGAGCCAAAAACATTCAGTACTTC. This chain connects TRBV27 to TRBJ2-4; a weak D match, TRBD2 (5 bases). Trimming removed 5 bases at V and 0 bases at J, with 29 bases between. CDR1 MNHEY and CDR2 SMNVEV come from the germline V gene (reference sequence). There are 21 residues in the CDR3.

This chain uses TRBV15 with TRBJ1-2, with TRBD1 matching 7 bases. From germline, CDR1 is LNHNV and CDR2 YYDKDF (reference sequence). After removal of 1 base from V and 8 bases from J, the junction contained 4 bases not matched to a gene. The CDR3 is 13 amino acids. The chain's CDR3 is CATSRGQGRGYTF. The CDR3 nucleotides are TGTGCCACCAGCAGAGGACAGGGCCGGGGCTACACCTTC.

CDR3 bases: TGTGCCATTGGACAGGGCACAGATACGCAGTATTTT. This gives the protein CAIGQGTDTQYF. The V and J genes are TRBV10-3 and TRBJ2-3; TRBD1 aligns across 7 bases. Germline V lookup: CDR1 ENHRY, CDR2 SYGVKD. The CDR3 runs to 12 residues. Trimming cost V 9 bases and J 1 base; bases outside gene matches: 1.

The chain uses TRBV13 and TRBJ2-7; the D gene is possibly TRBD1 (5 bases). Looked up from germline, CDR1 is PRHDT and CDR2 is FYEKMQ (reference sequence). CDR3 length equals 16 residues. Trimming removed 4 bases from V and 6 bases from J, with 22 bases in between. CDR3 coding DNA: TGTGCCAGCAGCTACGCAGAACAGGCGTACAGGACCGAGCAGTACTTC. Protein: CASSYAEQAYRTEQYF. Drawing the rest from reference TRBV13 and TRBJ2-7, the complete variable domain is AAGVIQSPRHLIKEKRETATLKCYPIPRHDTVYWYQQGPGQDPQFLISFYEKMQSDKGSIPDRFSAQQFSDYHSELNMSSLELGDSALYFCASSYAEQAYRTEQYFGPGTRLTVT.

The V gene is TRBV18, the J gene TRBJ1-6, with D hard to call. This CDR3 contains 15 residues. CDR1 and CDR2 from the germline V gene are KGHSH and LQKENI. V was cut by 3 bases and J by 6 bases, with 12 bases left in between. CDR3 DNA sequence: TGTGCCAGCTCACCCTTGGTGGCTCCTAATTCACCCCTCCACTTT. It is translated as CASSPLVAPNSPLHF.

J is TRBJ2-3 and V is TRBV5-6; 13 positions agree with TRBD2. V shed 4 bases, J shed 4 bases, and the junction held 3 bases outside the gene matches. There are 15 residues in the CDR3. Germline-derived CDR1 and CDR2 are SGHDT and YYEEEE. CDR3 sequence: CASSPTSGGADTQYF. The CDR3 DNA reads TGTGCCAGCAGCCCTACTAGCGGGGGGGCAGATACGCAGTATTTT.

This clone was seen a handful of times. The CDR3, as DNA: TGTGCCAGCAGCGTAGGAGGGGGACAGATAGGGGCCGACGAGCAGTACTTC. It codes for CASSVGGGQIGADEQYF. This sequence joins TRBV9 and TRBJ2-7; 7 bases line up with TRBD1. The V gene end was trimmed by 0 bases and the J gene end by 5 bases; junction bases not matched to a gene: 14. CDR1 and CDR2 (germline): SGDLS, YYNGEE. The CDR3 totals 17 residues.

The chain recombines TRBV11-2 with TRBJ1-5; a weak D match, TRBD1 (5 bases). The CDR3 runs 16 residues. Trimming shortened V by 5 bases and J by 0 bases, and 14 bases separated the two germline ends. Germline CDR1 is SGHAT and CDR2 is FQNNGV. The CDR3 nucleotides read TGTGCCAGCAGCCCAGCGGGGGGGGGTAGCAATCAGCCCCAGCATTTT. Amino acids: CASSPAGGGSNQPQHF.

The V and J genes are TRBV28 and TRBJ2-3, with TRBD2 matching 11 bases. The V gene end was trimmed by 4 bases and the J gene end by 6 bases; junction bases not matched to a gene: 9. Germline values: CDR1 MDHEN, CDR2 SYDVKM. The CDR3 sequence is 16 residues long. The CDR3 protein is CASSSPGTSGQDTQYF. The CDR3 region has the DNA TGTGCCAGCAGTTCCCCCGGGACTAGCGGTCAGGATACGCAGTATTTT.

The rearrangement joins TRBV10-2 to TRBJ1-6, with D unresolved. V lost 0 bases and J lost 7, with 10 bases in between. CDR3 length equals 15 residues. The germline gives CDR1 WSHSY, CDR2 SAAADI. The CDR3 loop reads CASSESGGGNSPLHF. The CDR3 nucleotides read TGCGCCAGCAGTGAGTCTGGAGGAGGGAATTCACCCCTCCACTTT.

The chain employs TRBV5-1 and TRBJ2-1; D not certain. CDR1 and CDR2 (germline): SGHRS, YFSETQ. V lost 5 bases to trimming and J lost 2 bases, with 8 bases between them. The CDR3 covers 13 residues. In DNA form, the CDR3 reads TGCGCCAGCAGGGCTGACACCTACAATGAGCAGTTCTTC. The encoded protein is CASRADTYNEQFF. The full variable domain, rest sourced from reference TRBV5-1 and TRBJ2-1, is KAGVTQTPRYLIKTRGQQVTLSCSPISGHRSVSWYQQTPGQGLQFLFEYFSETQRNKGNFPGRFSGRQFSNSRSEMNVSTLELGDSALYLCASRADTYNEQFFGPGTRLTVL.

This CDR3 reads CASSRSDQPQHF. DNA for the CDR3: TGTGCCAGCAGCAGGTCAGATCAGCCCCAGCATTTT. The J gene is TRBJ1-5, the V gene TRBV6-5; no reliable D call. Trimming shortened V by 6 bases and J by 5 bases, and 8 bases separated the two germline ends. The CDR3 sequence is 12 residues long. The germline gives CDR1 MNHEY, CDR2 SVGAGI.

The count of this clone is one. This chain connects TRBV7-8 to TRBJ1-5; TRBD1 agrees at 11 bases. The V segment lost 4 bases and the J segment 7 bases; nucleotides outside the gene matches: 15. CDR1 SGHVS and CDR2 FQNEAQ come from the germline V gene. The CDR3 has 18 residues. CDR3 region: CASSSYRIPGQGVQPQHF. CDR3 nucleotide sequence: TGTGCCAGCAGCTCATATAGGATCCCGGGACAGGGGGTCCAGCCCCAGCATTTT.